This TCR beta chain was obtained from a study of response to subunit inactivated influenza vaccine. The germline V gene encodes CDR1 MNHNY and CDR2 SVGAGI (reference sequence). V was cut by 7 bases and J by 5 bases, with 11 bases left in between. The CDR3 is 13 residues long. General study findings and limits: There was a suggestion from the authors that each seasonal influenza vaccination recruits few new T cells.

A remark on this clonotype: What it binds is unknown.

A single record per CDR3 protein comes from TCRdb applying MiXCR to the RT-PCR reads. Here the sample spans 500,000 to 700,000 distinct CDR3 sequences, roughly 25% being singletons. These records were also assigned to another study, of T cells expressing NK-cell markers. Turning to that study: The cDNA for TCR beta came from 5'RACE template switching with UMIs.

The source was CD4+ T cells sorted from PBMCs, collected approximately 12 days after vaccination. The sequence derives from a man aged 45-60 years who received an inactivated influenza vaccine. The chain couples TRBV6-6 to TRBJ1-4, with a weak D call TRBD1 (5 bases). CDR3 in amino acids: CASTGSKNEKLFF. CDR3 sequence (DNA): TGTGCCAGCACAGGGTCTAAAAATGAAAAACTGTTTTTT.